This T cell receptor beta chain is from a study of shared clonotypes between healthy human individuals. Findings and limits, study-wide: The diversity represented, both genetic and in exposure history, was limited by few donors. Between a handful of donors, naive CD4 clonotypes were shared at a level of about 5%.

As defined, naive CD8 cells were CD45RO-negative and positively selected for CCR7, with terminally differentiated effector memory CD45RA+ cells excluded. This clone was counted between two and nine times. Its antigen is as yet unknown. Other DNA sequences in the sample encode the same CDR3. The assay ran at deep level. Clones were read by immunoSEQ multiplex PCR, and TCRdb kept only the in-frame ones, dropping some. The table lists approximately 810,000 clones, 90% to 95% of them singletons, with 24% in the top ten. CDR3 length equals 12 residues. Germline CDR1 reads MNHEY; CDR2 reads SMNVEV (reference sequence). V was shortened by 0 bases and J by 4 bases, with 2 bases between the two germline ends.

The chain couples TRBV27 to TRBJ2-3; D is unresolved. The sample comprised naive CD8+ T cells sorted from blood. This receptor was taken from a man aged 30 to 39 in good health. The CDR3 region has the DNA TGTGCCAGCAGTTTATCACCAGATACGCAGTATTTT. As protein: CASSLSPDTQYF.